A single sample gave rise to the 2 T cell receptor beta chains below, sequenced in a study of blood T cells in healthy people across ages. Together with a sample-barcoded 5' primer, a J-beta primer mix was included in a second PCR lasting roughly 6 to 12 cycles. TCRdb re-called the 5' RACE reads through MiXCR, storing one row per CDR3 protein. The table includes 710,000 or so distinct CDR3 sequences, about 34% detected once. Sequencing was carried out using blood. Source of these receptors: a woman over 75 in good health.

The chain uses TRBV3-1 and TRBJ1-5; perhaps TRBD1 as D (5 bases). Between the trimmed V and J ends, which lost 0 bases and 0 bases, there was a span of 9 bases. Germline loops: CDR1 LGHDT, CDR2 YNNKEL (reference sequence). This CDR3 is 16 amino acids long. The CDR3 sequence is CASSQDHRRSNQPQHF. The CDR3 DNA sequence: TGTGCCAGCAGCCAAGATCACAGGCGTAGCAATCAGCCCCAGCATTTT. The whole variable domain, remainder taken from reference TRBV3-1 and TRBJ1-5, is DTAVSQTPKYLVTQMGNDKSIKCEQNLGHDTMYWYKQDSKKFLKIMFSYNNKELIINETVPNRFSPKSPDKAHLNLHINSLELGDSAVYFCASSQDHRRSNQPQHFGDGTRLSIL.

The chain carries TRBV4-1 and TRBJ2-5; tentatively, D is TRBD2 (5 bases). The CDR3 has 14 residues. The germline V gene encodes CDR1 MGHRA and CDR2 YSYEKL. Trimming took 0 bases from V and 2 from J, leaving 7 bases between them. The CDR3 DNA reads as TGCGCCAGCAGCCAAGATCGGGAACAAGAGACCCAGTACTTC. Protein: CASSQDREQETQYF.